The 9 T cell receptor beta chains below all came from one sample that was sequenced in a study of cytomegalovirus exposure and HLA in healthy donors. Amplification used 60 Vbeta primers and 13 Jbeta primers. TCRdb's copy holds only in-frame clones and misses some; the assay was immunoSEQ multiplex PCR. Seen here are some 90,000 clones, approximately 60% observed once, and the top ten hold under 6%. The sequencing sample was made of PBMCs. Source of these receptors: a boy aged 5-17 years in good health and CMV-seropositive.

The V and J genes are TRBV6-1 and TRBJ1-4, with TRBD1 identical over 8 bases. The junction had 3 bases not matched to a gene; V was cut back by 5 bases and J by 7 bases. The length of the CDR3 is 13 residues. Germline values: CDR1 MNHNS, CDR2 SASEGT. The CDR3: CASSKDRVEKLFF. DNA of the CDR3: TGTGCCAGCAGTAAGGACAGGGTTGAAAAACTGTTTTTT.

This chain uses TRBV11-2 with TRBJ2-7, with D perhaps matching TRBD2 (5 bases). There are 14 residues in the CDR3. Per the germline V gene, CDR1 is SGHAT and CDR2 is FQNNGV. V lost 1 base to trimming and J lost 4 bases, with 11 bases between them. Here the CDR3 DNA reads TGTGCCAGCAGCTTAGTTTGGAGGCCATACGAGCAGTACTTC. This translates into CASSLVWRPYEQYF.

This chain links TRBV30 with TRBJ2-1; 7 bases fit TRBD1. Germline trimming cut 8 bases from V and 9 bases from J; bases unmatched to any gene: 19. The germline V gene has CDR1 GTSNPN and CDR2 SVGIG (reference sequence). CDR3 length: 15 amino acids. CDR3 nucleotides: TGTGCCCAAAGGGGGCGGAACCTTAACAGCGCTGAGCAGTTCTTC. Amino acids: CAQRGRNLNSAEQFF.

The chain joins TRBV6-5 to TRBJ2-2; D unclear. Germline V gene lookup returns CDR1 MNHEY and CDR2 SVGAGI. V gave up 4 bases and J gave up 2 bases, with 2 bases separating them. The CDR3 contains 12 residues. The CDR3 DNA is TGTGCCAGCAGTTCAAACACCGGGGAGCTGTTTTTT. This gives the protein CASSSNTGELFF.

Written as DNA, the CDR3 is TGTGCCAGCAGCCACCGGGACAGGGGCAATGAGCAGTTCTTC. It yields the protein CASSHRDRGNEQFF. The rearrangement joins TRBV14 to TRBJ2-1; the match to TRBD1 covers 10 bases. The CDR3 consists of 14 residues. Trimming took 3 bases from V and 6 from J; bases not matched to a gene: 2. Germline V gene sequence: CDR1 SGHDN, CDR2 FVKESK.

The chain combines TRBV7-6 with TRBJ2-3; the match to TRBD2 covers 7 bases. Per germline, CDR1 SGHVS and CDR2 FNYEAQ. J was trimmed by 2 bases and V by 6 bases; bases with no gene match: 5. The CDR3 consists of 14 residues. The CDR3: CASSPGGLTDTQYF. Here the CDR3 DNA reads TGTGCCAGCAGTCCGGGGGGTCTCACAGATACGCAGTATTTT.

DNA for the CDR3: TGCGCCAGCAGCCGGAGGGGGGACAGCTCCTACAATGAGCAGTTCTTC. Protein product: CASSRRGDSSYNEQFF. The chain is built from TRBV4-1 and TRBJ2-1; possibly TRBD1 for D (7 bases). The V gene's germline CDR1 is MGHRA and CDR2 YSYEKL. The V and J ends lost 4 bases and 0 bases respectively, with 13 bases between them. The CDR3 contains 16 residues.

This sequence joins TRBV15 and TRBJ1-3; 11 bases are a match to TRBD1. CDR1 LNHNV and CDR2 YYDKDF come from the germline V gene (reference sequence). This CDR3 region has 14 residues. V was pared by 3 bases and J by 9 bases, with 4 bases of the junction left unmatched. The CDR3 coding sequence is TGTGCCACCAGCAGGGACAGGGGGCGCGTCACCATATATTTT. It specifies CATSRDRGRVTIYF.

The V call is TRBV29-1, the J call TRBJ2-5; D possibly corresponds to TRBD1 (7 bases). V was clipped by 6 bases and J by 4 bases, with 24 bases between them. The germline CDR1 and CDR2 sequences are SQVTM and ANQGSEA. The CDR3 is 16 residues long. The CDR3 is CSVTPSTGRLRETQYF. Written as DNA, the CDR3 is TGCAGCGTGACCCCATCGACAGGGAGGCTAAGAGAGACCCAGTACTTC.